A selection of T cell receptor beta chains follows, all from one sample in a study of graft-versus-host responses after intestinal transplantation. This table comes from immunoSEQ multiplex PCR, and its TCRdb copy is limited to in-frame clones, with some not included. In the table there are 25,000 to 35,000 clones, about 85% of which are singletons. This specimen consisted of PBMCs, obtained about 15 months after intestinal transplantation. These receptors all stem from a human patient who received an intestinal transplant, so some T cells may come from the graft donor. Each CDR3 is given with its conserved first and last residue. A D gene is named only where the DNA matches it firmly. A row's size may be missing; if present it is once, few, many or a size class.

>TRBV20-1|few|TRBJ1-1|-
CSARDTEAFF
TGCAGTGCTAGGGACACTGAAGCTTTCTTT
>TRBV7-9|-|TRBJ1-2|-
CASRGGPGDYGYTF
TGTGCCAGCAGGGGGGGACCAGGGGACTATGGCTACACCTTC
>TRBV19|-|TRBJ2-1|TRBD2
CAREAGGPRSYNEQFF
TGTGCCAGGGAAGCGGGAGGGCCTCGCTCCTACAATGAGCAGTTCTTC
>TRBV6-4|-|TRBJ2-3|TRBD2
CASSAQRGGLDTQYF
TGTGCCAGCAGTGCTCAGCGGGGGGGCTTGGATACGCAGTATTTT
>TRBV30|-|TRBJ2-2|-
CAWSVLGGELFF
TGTGCCTGGAGTGTCTTGGGTGGGGAGCTGTTTTTT
>TRBV27|-|TRBJ1-5|-
CANLYIYPPSNQPQHF
TGTGCCAACCTTTATATATACCCCCCTAGCAATCAGCCCCAGCATTTT
>TRBV7-6|-|TRBJ2-1|TRBD2
CASSLTQGREVDNEQFF
TGTGCCAGCAGCTTAACCCAAGGGCGGGAGGTCGACAATGAGCAGTTCTTC
>TRBV28|once|TRBJ2-7|-
CASKFLRGNYEQYF
TGTGCCAGTAAATTTTTAAGGGGGAACTACGAGCAGTACTTC
>TRBV6-5|few|TRBJ1-3|-
CASSYGHGSSGNTIYF
TGTGCCAGCAGTTACGGTCACGGGAGCTCTGGAAACACCATATATTTT
>TRBV30|-|TRBJ2-7|TRBD2
CAWSRTSGGMAQYF
TGTGCCTGGAGTCGGACTAGCGGGGGGATGGCGCAGTACTTC
>TRBV4-3|-|TRBJ2-3|-
CASSQDIGTDTQYF
TGCGCCAGCAGCCAAGATATAGGCACAGATACGCAGTATTTT
>TRBV4-2|-|TRBJ2-7|TRBD2
CASSQAGGEGYEQYF
TGTGCCAGCAGCCAAGCGGGGGGAGAGGGCTACGAGCAGTACTTC
>TRBV5-1|-|TRBJ2-7|TRBD2
CASSLATAGSSYEQYF
TGCGCCAGCAGCTTGGCTACAGCGGGGAGCTCCTACGAGCAGTACTTC
>TRBV6-5|-|TRBJ1-2|-
CASRYSGLDGYTF
TGTGCCAGCAGATACAGCGGCTTGGATGGCTACACCTTC
>TRBV6-1|-|TRBJ1-1|-
CASRQVEWGNTEAFF
TGTGCCAGCAGGCAGGTAGAATGGGGGAACACTGAAGCTTTCTTT
>TRBV4-2|-|TRBJ1-4|-
CASSDATRLQVDNEKLFF
TGTGCCAGCAGTGATGCTACACGTCTCCAAGTCGACAATGAAAAACTGTTTTTT
>TRBV9|-|TRBJ2-3|TRBD1
CASSGGQGGPDTQYF
TGTGCCAGCAGCGGGGGACAGGGTGGCCCAGATACGCAGTATTTT
>TRBV15|-|TRBJ2-1|TRBD2
CATSRDPRWLAGGSYNEQFF
TGTGCCACCAGCAGAGATCCCAGGTGGCTAGCGGGAGGCTCCTACAATGAGCAGTTCTTC
>TRBV12-2|-|TRBJ1-6|-
CASRPLGSPLHF
TGTGCAAGTCGCCCCCTCGGATCACCCCTCCACTTT
>TRBV7-9|few|TRBJ2-2|TRBD2
CASSYPGLARTGELFF
TGTGCCAGCAGCTATCCGGGACTAGCGAGAACCGGGGAGCTGTTTTTT
>TRBV29-1|-|TRBJ1-1|TRBD1
CSVEVGTAGTEAFF
TGCAGCGTTGAAGTTGGGACAGCCGGAACTGAAGCTTTCTTT
>TRBV18|-|TRBJ2-5|-
CASSRDWGQETQYF
TGTGCCAGCTCACGGGACTGGGGCCAAGAGACCCAGTACTTC
>TRBV2|-|TRBJ1-2|-
CASIRSFNYGYTF
TGTGCCAGCATTCGGAGCTTTAACTATGGCTACACCTTC
>TRBV11-2|-|TRBJ2-7|-
CASSLRYEQYF
TGTGCCAGCAGCTTAAGGTACGAGCAGTACTTC
>TRBV4-1|-|TRBJ2-1|-
CASTTTGFDNEQFF
TGCGCCAGCACCACAACAGGGTTCGACAATGAGCAGTTCTTC
>TRBV9|-|TRBJ2-1|-
CASSVATRDFGPHNEQFF
TGTGCCAGCAGCGTAGCTACGAGGGACTTCGGCCCGCACAATGAGCAGTTCTTC
>TRBV27|-|TRBJ2-2|-
CASRMTAYTGELFF
TGTGCCAGCAGGATGACAGCCTACACCGGGGAGCTGTTTTTT
>TRBV2|-|TRBJ2-3|-
CASSPLLKGSSTDTQYF
TGTGCCAGCAGCCCGCTTCTAAAGGGTTCTAGCACAGATACGCAGTATTTT
>TRBV7-8|-|TRBJ2-5|-
CASSLEEGDTETQYF
TGTGCCAGCAGCTTAGAAGAGGGGGATACGGAGACCCAGTACTTC
>TRBV27|-|TRBJ1-4|-
CASGVGIAPEKLFF
TGTGCCAGCGGTGTCGGGATAGCTCCCGAAAAACTGTTTTTT
>TRBV7-2|-|TRBJ1-1|-
CASSPRVGTEAFF
TGTGCCAGCAGCCCACGTGTGGGCACTGAAGCTTTCTTT
>TRBV18|-|TRBJ1-3|-
CASSPSQGPGNTIYF
TGTGCCAGCTCACCCTCACAGGGTCCTGGAAACACCATATATTTT
>TRBV18|once|TRBJ2-4|TRBD2
CASSLSGGARVENIQYF
TGTGCCAGCTCACTTAGCGGGGGGGCCCGGGTCGAAAACATTCAGTACTTC
>TRBV7-2|-|TRBJ2-5|-
CASSLLSQGETQYF
TGTGCCAGCAGCTTACTCTCACAGGGAGAGACCCAGTACTTC
>TRBV7-9|-|TRBJ2-5|-
CASSLLGPVGTQYF
TGTGCCAGCAGCTTACTCGGTCCCGTGGGGACCCAGTACTTC
>TRBV2|-|TRBJ2-7|-
CASSEYTFYEQYF
TGTGCCAGCAGTGAATATACCTTCTACGAGCAGTACTTC
>TRBV28|-|TRBJ1-4|TRBD1
CASSRSGQGGEKLFF
TGTGCCAGCAGCCGATCGGGACAGGGAGGTGAAAAACTGTTTTTT
>TRBV6-5|-|TRBJ2-1|-
CASSWRGDNEQFF
TGTGCCAGCAGTTGGCGCGGGGATAATGAGCAGTTCTTC
>TRBV19|few|TRBJ2-2|-
CASQARDTGELFF
TGTGCCAGCCAGGCCCGGGACACCGGGGAGCTGTTTTTT
>TRBV5-6|few|TRBJ2-3|-
CASSLRVAVITDTQYF
TGTGCCAGCAGCTTGAGGGTAGCGGTAATCACAGATACGCAGTATTTT
>TRBV15|-|TRBJ1-4|-
CATSRDKPGVEKLFF
TGTGCCACCAGCAGAGATAAACCAGGGGTTGAAAAACTGTTTTTT
>TRBV18|-|TRBJ2-7|TRBD1
CASSRPPGTGGYEQYF
TGTGCCAGCTCCCGACCCCCCGGGACAGGGGGTTACGAGCAGTACTTC
>TRBV6-5|-|TRBJ2-7|-
CASSDRRASYEQYF
TGTGCCAGCAGCGACAGGCGGGCATCCTACGAGCAGTACTTC
>TRBV4-1|-|TRBJ1-1|TRBD1
CASSQVDRTMNTEAFF
TGCGCCAGCAGCCAAGTGGACAGGACCATGAACACTGAAGCTTTCTTT
>TRBV2|-|TRBJ2-7|TRBD1
CASSDTGGSYEQYF
TGTGCCAGCAGTGATACAGGGGGCTCCTACGAGCAGTACTTC
>TRBV6-1|once|TRBJ1-6|-
CASSVWADPRNSPLHF
TGTGCCAGCAGTGTGTGGGCGGACCCTAGAAATTCACCCCTCCACTTT
>TRBV6-6|once|TRBJ2-7|-
CASSYSESYEQYF
TGTGCCAGCAGTTACTCCGAGAGCTACGAGCAGTACTTC
>TRBV30|-|TRBJ1-2|-
CASDFGSGYGYTF
TGTGCCTCCGATTTCGGTAGTGGCTATGGCTACACCTTC
>TRBV6-6|-|TRBJ2-5|-
CASSSIRTVLGDF
TGTGCCAGCAGTTCCATCCGGACAGTCTTAGGGGACTTC
>TRBV6-1|-|TRBJ2-7|-
CAARRATIYEQYF
TGTGCCGCCCGGCGGGCTACGATCTACGAGCAGTACTTC
>TRBV9|-|TRBJ1-6|TRBD1
CASGRGQGYSPLHF
TGTGCCAGCGGGAGGGGGCAGGGCTACTCACCCCTCCACTTT
>TRBV7-2|once|TRBJ2-5|-
CASSLTPTETQYF
TGTGCCAGCAGCTTAACTCCGACGGAGACCCAGTACTTC
>TRBV5-4|-|TRBJ2-7|TRBD2
CASSPGLAGGYDEQYF
TGTGCCAGCAGCCCGGGACTAGCGGGGGGGTACGACGAGCAGTACTTC
>TRBV6-1|-|TRBJ2-7|TRBD1
CASSAFFGGQSYEQYF
TGTGCCAGCAGTGCCTTTTTTGGGGGACAGTCCTACGAGCAGTACTTC
>TRBV7-9|-|TRBJ2-5|TRBD1
CASSPPGQDQETQYF
TGTGCCAGCAGCCCGCCGGGACAGGACCAAGAGACCCAGTACTTC
>TRBV6-1|-|TRBJ1-5|-
CASSEADGIPSNQPQHF
TGTGCCAGCAGTGAAGCCGACGGAATTCCTAGCAATCAGCCCCAGCATTTT
>TRBV11-2|-|TRBJ1-1|-
CASSLARVEAFF
TGTGCCAGCAGCTTAGCGAGGGTTGAAGCTTTCTTT
>TRBV4-2|-|TRBJ1-4|-
CASSQDLLPLRTGEKLFF
TGTGCCAGCAGCCAAGACCTCCTCCCCCTCAGAACGGGTGAAAAACTGTTTTTT
>TRBV27|-|TRBJ2-2|-
CASNGRDRTPGELFF
TGTGCCAGCAATGGAAGGGACCGCACCCCCGGGGAGCTGTTTTTT
>TRBV2|-|TRBJ2-7|-
CASIAERGRSYEQYF
TGTGCCAGCATCGCGGAAAGGGGTCGATCCTACGAGCAGTACTTC